This TCR beta chain came from a study of chemoradiotherapy in HPV16-positive cancers. With respect to this clone: Its antigen is as yet unknown.

This CDR3 comprises 13 residues. Trimming removed 5 bases at V and 9 bases at J, with 15 bases between. Germline CDR1 and CDR2: SGHVS and FQNEAQ. Here immunoSEQ multiplex PCR was the method, and the copy in TCRdb shows in-frame clones only, minus some. The table has 40,000 or so clones, around three quarters seen once; the top ten hold 5.2%. The study's findings and limits: Candidate HPV-specific clones and E7-related TCR motifs grew in tumor during treatment.

The sequences come from blood, collected from a patient who underwent chemoradiotherapy. The chain employs TRBV7-8 and TRBJ2-3, with D tentatively TRBD2 (5 bases). The TCR comes from a human donor with HPV-associated anogenital cancer. The CDR3 loop is CASSRTELETQYF. The CDR3 DNA follows: TGTGCCAGCAGCCGGACTGAGCTAGAGACGCAGTATTTT. Full variable domain (remainder filled in from reference TRBV7-8 and TRBJ2-3): GAGVSQSPRYKVAKRGQDVALRCDPISGHVSLFWYQQALGQGPEFLTYFQNEAQLDKSGLPSDRFFAERPEGSVSTLKIQRTQQEDSAVYLCASSRTELETQYFGPGTRLTVL.